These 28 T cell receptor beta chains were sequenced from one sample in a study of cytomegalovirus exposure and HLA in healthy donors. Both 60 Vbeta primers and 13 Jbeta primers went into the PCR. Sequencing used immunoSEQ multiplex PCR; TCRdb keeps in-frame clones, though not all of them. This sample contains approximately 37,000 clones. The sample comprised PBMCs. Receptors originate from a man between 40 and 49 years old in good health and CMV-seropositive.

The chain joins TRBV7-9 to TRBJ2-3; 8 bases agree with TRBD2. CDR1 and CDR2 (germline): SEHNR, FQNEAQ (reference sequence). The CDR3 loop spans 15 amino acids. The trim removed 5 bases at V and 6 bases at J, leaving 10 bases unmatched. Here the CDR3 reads CASSPTPGGLDTQYF. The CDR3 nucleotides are TGTGCCAGCAGCCCGACCCCGGGAGGGCTCGATACGCAGTATTTT. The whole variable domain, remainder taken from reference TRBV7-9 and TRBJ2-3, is DTGVSQNPRHKITKRGQNVTFRCDPISEHNRLYWYRQTLGQGPEFLTYFQNEAQLEKSRLLSDRFSAERPKGSFSTLEIQRTEQGDSAMYLCASSPTPGGLDTQYFGPGTRLTVL.

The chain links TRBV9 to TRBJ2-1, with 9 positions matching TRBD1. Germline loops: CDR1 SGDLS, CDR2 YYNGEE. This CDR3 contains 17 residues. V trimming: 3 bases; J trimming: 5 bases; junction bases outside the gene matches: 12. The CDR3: CASSESLGDRAHNEQFF. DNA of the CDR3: TGTGCCAGCAGCGAATCGCTCGGGGACAGGGCCCACAATGAGCAGTTCTTC. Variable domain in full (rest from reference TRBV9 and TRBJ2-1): DSGVTQTPKHLITATGQRVTLRCSPRSGDLSVYWYQQSLDQGLQFLIQYYNGEERAKGNILERFSAQQFPDLHSELNLSSLELGDSALYFCASSESLGDRAHNEQFFGPGTRLTVL.

CDR3 sequence (DNA): TGTGCCAGCAGCTGGCTAGCGGGAGCCGCGAACACCGGGGAGCTGTTTTTT. It translates to CASSWLAGAANTGELFF. This sequence joins TRBV5-6 and TRBJ2-2; TRBD2 matches at 10 bases. Germline CDR1 reads SGHDT; CDR2 reads YYEEEE. V lost 3 bases and J lost 0; bases outside the gene matches: 5. There are 17 residues in the CDR3.

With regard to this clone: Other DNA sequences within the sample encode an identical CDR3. CDR3 sequence (DNA): TGTGCCAGCAGTGATAACCCCAGCGGGAGCTCCTACGAGCAGTACTTC. This sequence encodes CASSDNPSGSSYEQYF. This rearrangement joins TRBV2 to TRBJ2-7; TRBD2 agrees at 8 bases. The V gene end was trimmed by 3 bases and the J gene end by 0 bases; junction bases not matched to a gene: 7. The CDR3 totals 16 residues. CDR1 and CDR2 (germline): SNHLY, FYNNEI. Combining the CDR3 with reference TRBV2 and TRBJ2-7 gives the whole variable domain EPEVTQTPSHQVTQMGQEVILRCVPISNHLYFYWYRQILGQKVEFLVSFYNNEISEKSEIFDDQFSVERPDGSNFTLKIRSTKLEDSAMYFCASSDNPSGSSYEQYFGPGTRLTVT.

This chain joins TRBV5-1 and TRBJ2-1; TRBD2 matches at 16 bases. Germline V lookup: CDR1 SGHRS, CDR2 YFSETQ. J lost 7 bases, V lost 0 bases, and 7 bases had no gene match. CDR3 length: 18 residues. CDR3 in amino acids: CASSLEGLAGGPGNEQFF. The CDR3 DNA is TGCGCCAGCAGCTTGGAGGGACTAGCGGGAGGGCCAGGGAATGAGCAGTTCTTC.

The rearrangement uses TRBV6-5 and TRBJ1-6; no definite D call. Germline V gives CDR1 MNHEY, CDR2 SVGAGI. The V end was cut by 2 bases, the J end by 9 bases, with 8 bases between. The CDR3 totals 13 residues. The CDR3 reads CASSYGIGSPLHF. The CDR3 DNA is TGTGCCAGCAGTTACGGTATCGGTTCACCCCTCCACTTT.

The CDR3 nucleotides are TGTGCCATCAGGTCAGGGATCTCTGGAAACACCATATATTTT. This translates into CAIRSGISGNTIYF. The chain uses TRBV10-3 and TRBJ1-3, with D possibly being TRBD1 (5 bases). Trimming left V 6 bases short and J 0 bases short, with 9 bases between. The germline V gene has CDR1 ENHRY and CDR2 SYGVKD. This CDR3 spans 14 amino acids.

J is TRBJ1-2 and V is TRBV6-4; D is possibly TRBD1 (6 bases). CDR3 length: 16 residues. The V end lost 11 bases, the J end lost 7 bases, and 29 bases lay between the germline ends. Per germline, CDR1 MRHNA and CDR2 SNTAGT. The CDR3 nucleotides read TGTGCCCGGGCCGACCTCTCAAAGGGGGGGGTCGGTGGCTACACCTTC. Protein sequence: CARADLSKGGVGGYTF.

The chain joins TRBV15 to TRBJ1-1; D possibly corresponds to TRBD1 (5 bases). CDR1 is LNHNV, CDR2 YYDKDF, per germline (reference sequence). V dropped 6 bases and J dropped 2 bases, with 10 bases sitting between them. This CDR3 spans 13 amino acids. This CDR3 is CATRPTANTEAFF. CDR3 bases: TGTGCCACCAGACCGACAGCCAACACTGAAGCTTTCTTT.

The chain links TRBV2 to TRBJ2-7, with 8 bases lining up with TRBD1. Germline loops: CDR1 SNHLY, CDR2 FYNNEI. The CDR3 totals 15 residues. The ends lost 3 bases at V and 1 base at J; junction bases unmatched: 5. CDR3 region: CASSDWNRGSYEQYF. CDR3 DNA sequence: TGTGCCAGCAGTGATTGGAACAGGGGGTCCTACGAGCAGTACTTC.

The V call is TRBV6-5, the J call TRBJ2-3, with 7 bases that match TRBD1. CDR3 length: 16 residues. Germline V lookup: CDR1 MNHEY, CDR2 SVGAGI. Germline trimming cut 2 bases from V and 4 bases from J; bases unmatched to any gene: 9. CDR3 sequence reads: CASSYRTGLPADTQYF. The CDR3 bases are TGTGCCAGCAGTTACCGGACAGGTCTGCCCGCAGATACGCAGTATTTT.

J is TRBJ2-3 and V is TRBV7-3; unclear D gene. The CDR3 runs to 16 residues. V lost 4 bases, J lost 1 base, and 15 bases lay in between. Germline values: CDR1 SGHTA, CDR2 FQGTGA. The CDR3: CASSSGGAWGTDTQYF. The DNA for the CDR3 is TGTGCCAGCAGCTCCGGCGGCGCTTGGGGCACAGATACGCAGTATTTT.

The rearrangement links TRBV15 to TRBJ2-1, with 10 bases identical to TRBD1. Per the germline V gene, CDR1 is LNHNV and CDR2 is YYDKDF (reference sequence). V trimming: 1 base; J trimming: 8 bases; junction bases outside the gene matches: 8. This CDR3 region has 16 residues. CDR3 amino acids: CATSRAPGTGDDEQFF. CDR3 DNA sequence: TGTGCCACCAGCAGAGCTCCCGGGACAGGGGACGATGAGCAGTTCTTC.

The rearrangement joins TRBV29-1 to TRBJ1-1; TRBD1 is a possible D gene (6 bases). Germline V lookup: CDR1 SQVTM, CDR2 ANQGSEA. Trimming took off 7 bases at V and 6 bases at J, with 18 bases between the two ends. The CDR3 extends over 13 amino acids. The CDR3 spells CSADTGRGSEAFF. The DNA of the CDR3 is TGCAGCGCCGACACTGGGAGGGGGTCTGAAGCTTTCTTT.

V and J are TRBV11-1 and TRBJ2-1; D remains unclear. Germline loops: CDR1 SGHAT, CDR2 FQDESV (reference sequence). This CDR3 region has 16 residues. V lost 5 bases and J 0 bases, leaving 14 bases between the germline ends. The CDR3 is CASSPGGLNSYNEQFF. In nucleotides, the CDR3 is TGTGCCAGCAGCCCCGGTGGGCTAAACTCCTACAATGAGCAGTTCTTC.

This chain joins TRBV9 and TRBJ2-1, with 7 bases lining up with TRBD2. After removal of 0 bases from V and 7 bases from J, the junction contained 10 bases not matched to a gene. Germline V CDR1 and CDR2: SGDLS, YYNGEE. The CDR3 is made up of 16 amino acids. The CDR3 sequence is CASSVGGGSLRNEQFF. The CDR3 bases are TGTGCCAGCAGCGTAGGGGGCGGGAGCTTGAGGAATGAGCAGTTCTTC.

The CDR3 nucleotides are TGTGCCAGCTCACCATCGGGCGGGGGGAACACTGAAGCTTTCTTT. Amino acids: CASSPSGGGNTEAFF. This chain uses TRBV18 with TRBJ1-1; D possibly corresponds to TRBD1 (5 bases). This CDR3 is built from 15 residues. V gave up 2 bases and J gave up 1 base, with 11 bases separating them. The germline V gene has CDR1 KGHSH and CDR2 LQKENI.

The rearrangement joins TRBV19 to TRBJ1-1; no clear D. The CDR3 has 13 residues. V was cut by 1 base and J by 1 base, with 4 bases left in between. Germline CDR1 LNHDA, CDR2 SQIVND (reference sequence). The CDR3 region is CASSIGPNTEAFF. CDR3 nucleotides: TGTGCCAGTAGTATAGGGCCGAACACTGAAGCTTTCTTT.

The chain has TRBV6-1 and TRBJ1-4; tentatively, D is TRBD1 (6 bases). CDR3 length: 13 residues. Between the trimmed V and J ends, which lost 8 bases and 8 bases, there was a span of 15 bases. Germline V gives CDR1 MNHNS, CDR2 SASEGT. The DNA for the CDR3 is TGTGCCAGCCTTACAGGGTCCTTCGAAAAACTGTTTTTT. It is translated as CASLTGSFEKLFF.

The CDR3 DNA sequence: TGTGCCAGCAGTGAAGCAGGGGGCTATGCAACTAATGAAAAACTGTTTTTT. This translates into CASSEAGGYATNEKLFF. The chain joins TRBV6-1 to TRBJ1-4; 7 bases fit TRBD1. In germline, CDR1 is MNHNS, CDR2 SASEGT. V lost 0 bases, J lost 0 bases, and 4 bases stayed unmatched. The CDR3 extends over 17 amino acids.

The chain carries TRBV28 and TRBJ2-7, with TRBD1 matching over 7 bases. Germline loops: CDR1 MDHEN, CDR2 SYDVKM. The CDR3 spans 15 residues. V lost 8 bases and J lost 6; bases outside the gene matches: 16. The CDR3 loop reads CASPPQLTGFSEQYF. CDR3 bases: TGTGCCAGCCCGCCCCAACTGACAGGGTTCTCCGAGCAGTACTTC.

The CDR3 region has the DNA TGTGCCAGCAGCGTAGATGGGACTAGCGGCTCCTACAATGAGCAGTTCTTC. Residues: CASSVDGTSGSYNEQFF. The chain employs TRBV9 and TRBJ2-1; 11 bases are a match to TRBD2. The CDR3 extends over 17 amino acids. Per the germline V gene, CDR1 is SGDLS and CDR2 is YYNGEE. J was trimmed by 0 bases and V by 0 bases; bases with no gene match: 2.

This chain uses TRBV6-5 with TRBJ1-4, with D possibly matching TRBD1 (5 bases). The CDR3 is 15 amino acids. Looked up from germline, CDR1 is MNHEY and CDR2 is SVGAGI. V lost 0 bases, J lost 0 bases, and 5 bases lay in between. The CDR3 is CASSYSRATNEKLFF. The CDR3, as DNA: TGTGCCAGCAGTTACTCCAGGGCAACTAATGAAAAACTGTTTTTT.

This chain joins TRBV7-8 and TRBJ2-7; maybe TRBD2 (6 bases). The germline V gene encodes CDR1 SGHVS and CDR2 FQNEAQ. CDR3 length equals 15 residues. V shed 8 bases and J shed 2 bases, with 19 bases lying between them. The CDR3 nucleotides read TGTGCCAGCCGCGGGGAGAAACTGCCTACCTACGAGCAGTACTTC. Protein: CASRGEKLPTYEQYF.

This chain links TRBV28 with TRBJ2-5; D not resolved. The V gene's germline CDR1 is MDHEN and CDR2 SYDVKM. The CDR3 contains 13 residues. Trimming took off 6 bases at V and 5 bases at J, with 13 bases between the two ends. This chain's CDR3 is CASRTASGETQYF. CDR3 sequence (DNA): TGTGCCAGCAGAACGGCGTCCGGGGAGACCCAGTACTTC.

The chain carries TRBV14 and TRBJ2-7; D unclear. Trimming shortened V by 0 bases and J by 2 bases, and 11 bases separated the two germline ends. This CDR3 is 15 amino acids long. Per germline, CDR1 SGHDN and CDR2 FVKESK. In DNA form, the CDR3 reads TGTGCCAGCAGCCAAGAAGAAGCCTTACCCTACGAGCAGTACTTC. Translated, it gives CASSQEEALPYEQYF.

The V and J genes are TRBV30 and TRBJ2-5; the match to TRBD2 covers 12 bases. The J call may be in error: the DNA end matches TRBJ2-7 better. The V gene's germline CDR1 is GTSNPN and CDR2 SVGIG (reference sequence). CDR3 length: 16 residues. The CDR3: CAWTLGLAGSLYEQYF. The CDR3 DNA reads TGTGCCTGGACCCTAGGACTAGCGGGGTCTCTCTACGAGCAGTACTTC.

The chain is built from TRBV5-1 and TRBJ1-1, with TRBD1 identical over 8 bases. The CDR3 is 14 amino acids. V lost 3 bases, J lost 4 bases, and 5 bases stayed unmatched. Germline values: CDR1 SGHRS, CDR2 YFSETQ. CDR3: CASSSLGQGTEAFF. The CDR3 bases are TGCGCCAGCAGCTCCTTAGGACAGGGCACTGAAGCTTTCTTT.